The 6 T cell receptor beta chains below come from one sample, sequenced in a study of CD8+CD57+ T cells in acquired aplastic anemia. The template used for profiling TCR beta VDJ and CDR3 was genomic DNA. Each CDR3 protein gets one entry after TCRdb re-called the reads with MiXCR. Among hundreds of thousands of distinct CDR3 sequences, 55% to 75% were seen once, and the ten largest hold approximately 3.8%. Sequenced sample: sorted CD4+, CD8+, or CD8+CD57+ T cells (not recorded which) from PBMCs. All receptors come from a human donor in good health, serving as a control.

This chain links TRBV20-1 with TRBJ1-1; 8 positions agree with TRBD1. Germline V gene sequence: CDR1 DFQATT, CDR2 SNEGSKA (reference sequence). The CDR3 contains 14 residues. With 3 bases clipped from V and 4 bases from J, the junction kept 7 bases outside the gene matches. CDR3 residues: CSASGRGRSTEAFF. CDR3 nucleotides: TGCAGTGCTAGCGGCAGGGGGCGTAGCACTGAAGCTTTCTTT.

The rearrangement joins TRBV5-1 to TRBJ2-7; D remains unclear. The CDR3 totals 16 residues. The V and J ends lost 2 bases and 1 base respectively, with 16 bases between them. In germline, CDR1 is SGHRS, CDR2 YFSETQ. Written as DNA, the CDR3 is TGCGCCAGCAGCTTACCGTCTAGGCCGAGATCCTACGAGCAGTACTTC. Its protein is CASSLPSRPRSYEQYF. The variable domain in full, with the rest retrieved from reference TRBV5-1 and TRBJ2-7, is KAGVTQTPRYLIKTRGQQVTLSCSPISGHRSVSWYQQTPGQGLQFLFEYFSETQRNKGNFPGRFSGRQFSNSRSEMNVSTLELGDSALYLCASSLPSRPRSYEQYFGPGTRLTVT.

This clonotype was seen only once. One end of the junction fails to match germline, which may point to a read error. The chain joins TRBV9 to TRBJ2-7; TRBD2 agrees at 8 bases. The CDR3 is made up of 13 amino acids. Germline loops: CDR1 SGDLS, CDR2 YYNGEE. The CDR3 coding sequence is TGTGCCAGCAGCATAGAAGCGGGGGCCGAGCAGACCTTC. Its translation is CASSIEAGAEQTF.

The chain joins TRBV20-1 to TRBJ2-7; 9 bases are a match to TRBD1. Per germline, CDR1 DFQATT and CDR2 SNEGSKA (reference sequence). The ends lost 4 bases at V and 3 bases at J; junction bases unmatched: 13. The CDR3 is made up of 16 amino acids. The CDR3 protein is CSAIRRGGTGNYEQYF. DNA for the CDR3: TGCAGTGCTATCCGACGGGGCGGGACAGGGAACTACGAGCAGTACTTC.

The chain combines TRBV24-1 with TRBJ1-4; 11 bases match TRBD1. Trimming at V came to 3 bases and at J to 10 bases, leaving 3 bases not matched to a gene. Germline CDR1 and CDR2: KGHDR and SFDVKD. This CDR3 region has 14 residues. The CDR3 DNA reads as TGTGCCACCAGTGATGCCGGGACAGGGGGAAAACTGTTTTTT. Protein product: CATSDAGTGGKLFF.

The J gene is TRBJ1-2, the V gene TRBV10-1, with D perhaps TRBD1 (5 bases). The J call may not be correct, given that the DNA end is closer to TRBJ1-1. This CDR3 has 14 amino acids. Germline-derived CDR1 and CDR2 are WNHNN and SYGVQD (reference sequence). The CDR3 DNA sequence: TGCGCCAGCAGTGAGCGCGACAGAAGCGATGGAGCTTTCTTT. This translates into CASSERDRSDGAFF.